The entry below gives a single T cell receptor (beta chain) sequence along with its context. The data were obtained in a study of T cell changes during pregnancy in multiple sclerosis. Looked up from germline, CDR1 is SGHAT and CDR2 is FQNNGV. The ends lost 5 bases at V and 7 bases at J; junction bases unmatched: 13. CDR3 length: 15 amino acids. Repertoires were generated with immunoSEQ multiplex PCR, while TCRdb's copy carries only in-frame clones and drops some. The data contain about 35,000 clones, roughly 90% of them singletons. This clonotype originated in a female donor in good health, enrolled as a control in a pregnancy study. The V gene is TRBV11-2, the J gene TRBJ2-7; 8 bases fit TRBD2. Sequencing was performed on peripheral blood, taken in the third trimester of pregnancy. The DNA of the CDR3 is TGTGCCAGCAGCGCCGCGGGAGGCCCTCCTTATGAGCAGTACTTC. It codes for CASSAAGGPPYEQYF. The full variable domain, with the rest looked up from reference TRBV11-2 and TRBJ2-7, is EAGVAQSPRYKIIEKRQSVAFWCNPISGHATLYWYQQILGQGPKLLIQFQNNGVVDDSQLPKDRFSAERLKGVDSTLKIQPAKLEDSAVYLCASSAAGGPPYEQYFGPGTRLTVT.